This entry lists 13 T cell receptor beta chains sequenced from one sample in a study of CD8 T cells in Susac syndrome. An input of roughly 0.5 to 1 ug of RNA was subjected to reverse transcription using random hexamers. TCRdb analysed the immunoSEQ multiplex PCR reads with MiXCR anew, one entry per CDR3 protein. Of over 80,000 distinct CDR3 sequences listed, approximately 95% are singletons. The sequenced sample was CD8+ T cells from PBMCs. The receptors were gathered from a human donor with Susac syndrome.

This clonotype was seen a single time. The V call is TRBV3-1, the J call TRBJ2-7; the D is unclear. Trimming removed 3 bases at V and 4 bases at J, with 7 bases between. This CDR3 spans 12 amino acids. Germline V lookup: CDR1 LGHDT, CDR2 YNNKEL (reference sequence). CDR3 in DNA: TGTGCCAGCAGCCACAGCCTTTACGAGCAGTACTTC. This sequence encodes CASSHSLYEQYF.

The rearrangement joins TRBV5-4 to TRBJ2-3; no definite D call. Trimming removed 0 bases at V and 6 bases at J, with 14 bases between. This CDR3 is 15 amino acids long. Germline lookup yields CDR1 SGHNT and CDR2 YYREEE (reference sequence). Here the CDR3 DNA reads TGTGCCAGCAGCTTGGGCCCAGGTTATCAGGATACGCAGTATTTT. Amino acids: CASSLGPGYQDTQYF.

This clonotype has just one count. J is TRBJ2-4 and V is TRBV12-3 or TRBV12-4; D remains ambiguous. Deletions cut 2 bases from V and 5 bases from J, with 10 bases between. This CDR3 contains 14 residues. The CDR3 protein is CASSLLGWENIQYF. The CDR3 DNA sequence: TGTGCCAGCAGTTTATTGGGGTGGGAAAACATTCAGTACTTC.

The chain recombines TRBV20-1 with TRBJ2-1; D is perhaps TRBD2 (5 bases). V gave up 8 bases and J gave up 2 bases, with 16 bases separating them. The germline gives CDR1 DFQATT, CDR2 SNEGSKA (reference sequence). The CDR3 totals 14 residues. CDR3 loop: CSRRQLETYNEQFF. Here the CDR3 DNA reads TGCAGTAGAAGACAACTAGAGACCTACAATGAGCAGTTCTTC.

In DNA, the CDR3 is TGTGCCAGCTCAGACAGCCCCGGGGATGAAGCTTTCTTT. Encoded protein: CASSDSPGDEAFF. V gene TRBV14 combines with J gene TRBJ1-1; tentative D call: TRBD1 (5 bases). This CDR3 has 13 residues. CDR1 is SGHDN and CDR2 is FVKESK in the germline V gene. Deletions cut 8 bases from V and 7 bases from J, with 17 bases between.

This chain links TRBV12-3 or TRBV12-4 with TRBJ2-7, with TRBD2 as a possible D gene (7 bases). This CDR3 is 18 amino acids long. Trimming left V 1 base short and J 0 bases short, with 19 bases between. The CDR3 DNA sequence: TGTGCCAGCAGTTTAGTCTGGGCGGGGGCCAGAAGCTCCTACGAGCAGTACTTC. It codes for CASSLVWAGARSSYEQYF.

The chain combines TRBV29-1 with TRBJ2-7; 10 nucleotides agree with TRBD1. The CDR3 length is 12 residues. Germline CDR1 reads SQVTM; CDR2 reads ANQGSEA. J gave up 5 bases and V 6 bases, and 4 bases lay outside the gene matches. In DNA form, the CDR3 reads TGCAGCGTGACCGGGACAGGGGACGAGCAGTACTTC. As protein: CSVTGTGDEQYF.

V usage is TRBV28 and J usage is TRBJ2-3, with D tentatively TRBD1 (6 bases). The CDR3 has 16 residues. Germline V gene sequence: CDR1 MDHEN, CDR2 SYDVKM. The V and J ends lost 6 bases and 0 bases respectively, with 16 bases between them. The CDR3 region has the DNA TGTGCCAGCAGCGTGCTACAGGGTATAAGCACAGATACGCAGTATTTT. Encoded protein: CASSVLQGISTDTQYF.

The chain recombines TRBV19 with TRBJ2-1; 10 bases fit TRBD2. The CDR3 has 15 residues. CDR1 LNHDA and CDR2 SQIVND come from the germline V gene (reference sequence). V was clipped by 3 bases and J by 4 bases; unmatched bases: 3. CDR3 DNA: TGTGCCAGTAGTATGACTAGCGGGTTATACAATGAGCAGTTCTTC. Translating it yields CASSMTSGLYNEQFF.

The rearrangement links TRBV6-2 or TRBV6-3 to TRBJ2-1; TRBD1 or TRBD2 may be the D gene (5 bases each). Germline CDR1 MNHEY, CDR2 SVGEGT. The CDR3 is 16 residues long. V lost 5 bases, J lost 2 bases, and 16 bases lay in between. CDR3 residues: CASSAGAHPTYNEQFF. In DNA form, the CDR3 reads TGTGCCAGCAGTGCCGGGGCTCACCCTACCTACAATGAGCAGTTCTTC.

The V call is TRBV6-6, the J call TRBJ1-1; D uncertain. Per the germline V gene, CDR1 is MNHNY and CDR2 is SVGAGI (reference sequence). V was trimmed by 7 bases and J by 3 bases, leaving 6 bases between them. This CDR3 has 11 amino acids. The CDR3 sequence: CASMGYTEAFF. The DNA for the CDR3 is TGTGCCAGCATGGGTTACACTGAAGCTTTCTTT.

The J gene is TRBJ2-1, the V gene TRBV20-1; 8 bases fit TRBD2. J lost 9 bases, V lost 0 bases, and 16 bases had no gene match. Per germline, CDR1 DFQATT and CDR2 SNEGSKA (reference sequence). There are 17 residues in the CDR3. CDR3 DNA sequence: TGCAGTGCTAGAGATCTACTGGGGACTAGTGGTTATCGTGAGCAGTTCTTC. Amino acids: CSARDLLGTSGYREQFF.

The chain has TRBV5-4 and TRBJ2-5, with 9 positions matching TRBD1. CDR3 length: 14 residues. Germline V gives CDR1 SGHNT, CDR2 YYREEE (reference sequence). After removal of 3 bases from V and 3 bases from J, the junction contained 3 bases not matched to a gene. The CDR3 DNA follows: TGTGCCAGCAGCTCATGGGACAGGGAAGAGACCCAGTACTTC. This sequence encodes CASSSWDREETQYF.